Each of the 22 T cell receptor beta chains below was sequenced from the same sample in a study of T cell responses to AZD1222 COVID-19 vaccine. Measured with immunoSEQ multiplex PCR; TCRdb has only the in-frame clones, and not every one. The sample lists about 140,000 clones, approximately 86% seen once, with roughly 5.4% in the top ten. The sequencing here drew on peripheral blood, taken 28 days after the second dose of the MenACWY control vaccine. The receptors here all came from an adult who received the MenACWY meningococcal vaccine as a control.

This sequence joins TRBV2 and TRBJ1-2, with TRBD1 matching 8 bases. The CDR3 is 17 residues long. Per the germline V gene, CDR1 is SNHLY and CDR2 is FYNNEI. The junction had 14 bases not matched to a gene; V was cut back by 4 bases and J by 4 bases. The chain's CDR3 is CASSGNSGTGQIYGYTF. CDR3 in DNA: TGTGCCAGCAGTGGCAATTCCGGGACAGGCCAAATCTATGGCTACACCTTC.

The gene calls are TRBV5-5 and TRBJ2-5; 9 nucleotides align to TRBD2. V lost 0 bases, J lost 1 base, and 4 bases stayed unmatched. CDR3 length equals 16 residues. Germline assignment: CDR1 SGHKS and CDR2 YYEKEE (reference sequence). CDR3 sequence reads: CASSLGPTSGQETQYF. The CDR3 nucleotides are TGTGCCAGCAGCTTGGGCCCGACTAGCGGCCAAGAGACCCAGTACTTC.

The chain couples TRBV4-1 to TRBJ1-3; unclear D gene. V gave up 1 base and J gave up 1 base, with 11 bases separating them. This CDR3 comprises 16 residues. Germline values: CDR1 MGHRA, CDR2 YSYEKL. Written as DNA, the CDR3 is TGCGCCAGCAGCCAAGGGGCTGTGAGATCTGGAAACACCATATATTTT. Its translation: CASSQGAVRSGNTIYF.

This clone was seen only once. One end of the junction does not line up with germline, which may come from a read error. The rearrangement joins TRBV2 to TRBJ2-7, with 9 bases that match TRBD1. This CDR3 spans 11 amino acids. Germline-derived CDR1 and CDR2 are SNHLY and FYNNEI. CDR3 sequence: CASSEGTGKSF. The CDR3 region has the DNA TGTGCCAGCAGTGAGGGGACAGGGAAATCCTTC.

CDR3 coding DNA: TGCGCCAGCAGCCAAGATATACAGGGAGGGGGTGAAAAACTGTTTTTT. Its protein product is CASSQDIQGGGEKLFF. V and J are TRBV4-3 and TRBJ1-4, with TRBD1 as a possible D gene (6 bases). Per the germline V gene, CDR1 is LGHNA and CDR2 is YSLEER. This CDR3 spans 16 amino acids. Trimming stripped 0 bases from V and 7 bases from J, with 15 bases between.

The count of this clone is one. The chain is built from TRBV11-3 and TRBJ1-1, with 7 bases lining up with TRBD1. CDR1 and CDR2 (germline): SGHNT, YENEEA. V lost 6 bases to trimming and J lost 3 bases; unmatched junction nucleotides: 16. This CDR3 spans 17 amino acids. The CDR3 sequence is CASRQRHRGKGDTEAFF. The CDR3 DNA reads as TGTGCCAGCAGACAACGCCACAGGGGTAAGGGGGACACTGAAGCTTTCTTT.

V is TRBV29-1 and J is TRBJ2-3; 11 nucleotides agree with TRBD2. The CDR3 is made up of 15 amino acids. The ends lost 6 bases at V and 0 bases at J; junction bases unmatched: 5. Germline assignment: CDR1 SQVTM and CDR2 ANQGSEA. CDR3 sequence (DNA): TGCAGCGTAGCCCGGACTAGCGGGAGCACAGATACGCAGTATTTT. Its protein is CSVARTSGSTDTQYF.

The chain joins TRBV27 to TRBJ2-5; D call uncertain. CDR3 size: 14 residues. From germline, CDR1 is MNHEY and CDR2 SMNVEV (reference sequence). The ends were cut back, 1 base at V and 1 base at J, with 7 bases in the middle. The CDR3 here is CASSLWAAQETQYF. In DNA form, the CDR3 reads TGTGCCAGCAGTTTATGGGCAGCCCAAGAGACCCAGTACTTC.

The CDR3 region has the DNA TGTGCCAGCAGTTACTCCCCACAGGGGCCGGGCTACACCTTC. This encodes CASSYSPQGPGYTF. This chain connects TRBV6-5 to TRBJ1-2; TRBD1 matches 7 bases. Germline V gene sequence: CDR1 MNHEY, CDR2 SVGAGI. V lost 0 bases, J lost 8 bases, and 6 bases stayed unmatched. The CDR3 covers 14 residues.

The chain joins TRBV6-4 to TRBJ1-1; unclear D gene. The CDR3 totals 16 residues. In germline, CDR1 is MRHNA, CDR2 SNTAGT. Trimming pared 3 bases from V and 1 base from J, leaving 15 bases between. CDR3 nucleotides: TGTGCCAGCAGTGAGAGTGGTCCGGGCGGGAACACTGAAGCTTTCTTT. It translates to CASSESGPGGNTEAFF.

CDR3 sequence reads: CASSYSGQGFAAGNTIYF. The DNA for the CDR3 is TGTGCCAGCAGTTACTCCGGACAGGGTTTTGCGGCTGGAAACACCATATATTTT. The rearrangement links TRBV6-2 or TRBV6-3 to TRBJ1-3, with TRBD1 identical over 8 bases. The J segment lost 2 bases and the V segment lost 0 bases, leaving 9 bases of the junction unmatched. The CDR3 is made up of 18 amino acids. The germline V gene encodes CDR1 MNHEY and CDR2 SVGEGT.

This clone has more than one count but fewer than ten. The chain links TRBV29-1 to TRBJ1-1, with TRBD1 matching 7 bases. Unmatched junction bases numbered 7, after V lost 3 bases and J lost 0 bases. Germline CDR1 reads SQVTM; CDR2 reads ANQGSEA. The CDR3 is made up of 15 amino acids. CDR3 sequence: CSVDYRGFMNTEAFF. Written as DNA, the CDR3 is TGCAGCGTTGATTACAGGGGATTCATGAACACTGAAGCTTTCTTT.

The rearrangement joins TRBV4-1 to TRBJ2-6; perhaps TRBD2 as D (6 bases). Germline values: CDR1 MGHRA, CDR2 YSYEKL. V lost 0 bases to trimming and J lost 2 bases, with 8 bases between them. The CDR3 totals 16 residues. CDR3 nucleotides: TGCGCCAGCAGCCAAGATGCGGGGCCTGGGGCCAACGTCCTGACTTTC. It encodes CASSQDAGPGANVLTF.

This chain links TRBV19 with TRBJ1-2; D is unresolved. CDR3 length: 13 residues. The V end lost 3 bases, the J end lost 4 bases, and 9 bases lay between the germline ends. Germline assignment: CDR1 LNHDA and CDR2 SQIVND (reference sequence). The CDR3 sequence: CASSMGQLYGYTF. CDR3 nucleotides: TGTGCCAGTAGTATGGGTCAGCTCTATGGCTACACCTTC.

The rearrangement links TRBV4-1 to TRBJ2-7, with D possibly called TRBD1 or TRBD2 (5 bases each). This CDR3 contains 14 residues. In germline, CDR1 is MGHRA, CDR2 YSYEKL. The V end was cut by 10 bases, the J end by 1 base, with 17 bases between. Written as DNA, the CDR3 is TGCGCCACCGGGGCGGATGCGTCGTCCTACGAGCAGTACTTC. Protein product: CATGADASSYEQYF.

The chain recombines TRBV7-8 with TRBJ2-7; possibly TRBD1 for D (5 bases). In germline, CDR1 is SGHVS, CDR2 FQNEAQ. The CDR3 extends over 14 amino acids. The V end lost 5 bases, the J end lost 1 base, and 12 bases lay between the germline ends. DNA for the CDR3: TGTGCCAGCAGCCGCAGCAGGGATTCCTACGAGCAGTACTTC. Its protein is CASSRSRDSYEQYF. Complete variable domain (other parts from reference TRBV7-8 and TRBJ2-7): GAGVSQSPRYKVAKRGQDVALRCDPISGHVSLFWYQQALGQGPEFLTYFQNEAQLDKSGLPSDRFFAERPEGSVSTLKIQRTQQEDSAVYLCASSRSRDSYEQYFGPGTRLTVT.

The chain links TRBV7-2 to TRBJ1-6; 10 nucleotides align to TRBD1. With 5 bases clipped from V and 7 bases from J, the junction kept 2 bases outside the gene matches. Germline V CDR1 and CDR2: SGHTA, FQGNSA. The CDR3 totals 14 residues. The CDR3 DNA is TGTGCCAGCAGCCGGGACAGGGGAAATTCACCCCTCCACTTT. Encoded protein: CASSRDRGNSPLHF.

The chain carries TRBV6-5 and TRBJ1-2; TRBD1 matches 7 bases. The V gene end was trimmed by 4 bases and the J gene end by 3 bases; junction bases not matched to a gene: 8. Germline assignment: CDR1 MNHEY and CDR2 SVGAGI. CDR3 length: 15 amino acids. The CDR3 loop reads CASSSTGMGHYGYTF. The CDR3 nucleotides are TGTGCCAGCAGTTCGACAGGGATGGGCCACTATGGCTACACCTTC.

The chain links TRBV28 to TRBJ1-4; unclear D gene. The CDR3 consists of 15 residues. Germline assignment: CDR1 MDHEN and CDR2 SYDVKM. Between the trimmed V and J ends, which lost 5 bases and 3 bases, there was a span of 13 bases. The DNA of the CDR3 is TGTGCCAGCAGTACCGCCGGGCCCGCTAATGAAAAACTGTTTTTT. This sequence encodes CASSTAGPANEKLFF.

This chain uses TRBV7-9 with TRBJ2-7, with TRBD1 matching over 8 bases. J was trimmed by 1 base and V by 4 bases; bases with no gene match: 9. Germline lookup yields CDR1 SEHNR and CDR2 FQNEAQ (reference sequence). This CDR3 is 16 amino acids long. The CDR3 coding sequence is TGTGCCAGCAGCTCTCCGATGGGGGACAGGTCCTACGAGCAGTACTTC. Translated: CASSSPMGDRSYEQYF.

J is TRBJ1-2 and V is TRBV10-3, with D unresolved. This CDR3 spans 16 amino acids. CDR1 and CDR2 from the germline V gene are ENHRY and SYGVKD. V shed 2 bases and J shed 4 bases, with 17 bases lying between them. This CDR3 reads CAISETQGQGSYGYTF. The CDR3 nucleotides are TGTGCCATCAGTGAGACTCAAGGCCAAGGGAGCTATGGCTACACCTTC.

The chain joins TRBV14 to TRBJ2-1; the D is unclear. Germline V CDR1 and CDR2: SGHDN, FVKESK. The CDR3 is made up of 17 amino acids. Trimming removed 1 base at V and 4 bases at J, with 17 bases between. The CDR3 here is CASSQGDLRKIYNEQFF. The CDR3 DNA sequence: TGTGCCAGCAGCCAAGGGGATTTGAGAAAAATTTACAATGAGCAGTTCTTC. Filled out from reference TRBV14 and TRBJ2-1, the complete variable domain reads EAGVTQFPSHSVIEKGQTVTLRCDPISGHDNLYWYRRVMGKEIKFLLHFVKESKQDESGMPNNRFLAERTGGTYSTLKVQPAELEDSGVYFCASSQGDLRKIYNEQFFGPGTRLTVL.